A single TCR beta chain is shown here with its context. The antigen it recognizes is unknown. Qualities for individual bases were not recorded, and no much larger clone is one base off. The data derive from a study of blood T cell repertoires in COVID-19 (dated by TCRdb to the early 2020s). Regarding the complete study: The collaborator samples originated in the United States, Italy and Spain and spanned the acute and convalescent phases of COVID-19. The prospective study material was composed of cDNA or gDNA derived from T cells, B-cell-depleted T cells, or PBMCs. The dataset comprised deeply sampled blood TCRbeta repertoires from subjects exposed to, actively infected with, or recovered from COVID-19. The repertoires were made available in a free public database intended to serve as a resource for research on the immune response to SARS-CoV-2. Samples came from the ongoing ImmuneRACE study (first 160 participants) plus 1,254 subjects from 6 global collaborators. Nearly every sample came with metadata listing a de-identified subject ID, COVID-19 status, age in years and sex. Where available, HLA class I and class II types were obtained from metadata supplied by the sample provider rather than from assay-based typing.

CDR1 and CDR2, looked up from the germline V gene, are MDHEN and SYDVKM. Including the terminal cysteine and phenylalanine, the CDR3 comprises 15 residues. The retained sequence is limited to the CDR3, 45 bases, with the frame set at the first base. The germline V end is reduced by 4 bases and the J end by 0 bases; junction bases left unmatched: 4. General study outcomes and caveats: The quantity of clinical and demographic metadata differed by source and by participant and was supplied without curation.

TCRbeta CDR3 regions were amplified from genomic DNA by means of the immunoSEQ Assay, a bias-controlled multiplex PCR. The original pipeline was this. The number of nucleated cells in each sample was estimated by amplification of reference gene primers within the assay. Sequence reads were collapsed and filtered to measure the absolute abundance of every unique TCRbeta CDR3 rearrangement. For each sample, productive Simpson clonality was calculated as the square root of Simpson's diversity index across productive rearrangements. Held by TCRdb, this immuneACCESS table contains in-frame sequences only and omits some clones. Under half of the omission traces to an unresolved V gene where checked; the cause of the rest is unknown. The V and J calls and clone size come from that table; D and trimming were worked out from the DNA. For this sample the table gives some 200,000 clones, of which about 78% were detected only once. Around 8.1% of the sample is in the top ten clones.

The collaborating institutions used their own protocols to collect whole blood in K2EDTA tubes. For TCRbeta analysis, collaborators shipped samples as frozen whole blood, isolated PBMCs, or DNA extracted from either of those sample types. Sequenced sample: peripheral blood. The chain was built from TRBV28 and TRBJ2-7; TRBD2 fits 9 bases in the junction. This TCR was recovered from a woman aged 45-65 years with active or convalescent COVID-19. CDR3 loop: CASSSLAGNSYEQYF. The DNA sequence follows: TGTGCCAGCAGTTCCCTAGCGGGGAACTCCTACGAGCAGTACTTC.